The next 6 T cell receptor beta chains were all read from a single sample in a study of CD8 T cells in ankylosing spondylitis. Broader study findings: Ankylosing spondylitis blood seemed to carry a telltale TCR beta motif made of about 8 highly homologous variants.

These TCRs' antigens remain unknown. TCRdb reprocessed the 5' RACE reads with MiXCR, giving one entry per CDR3 protein. The sample lists hundreds of thousands of distinct CDR3 sequences, 10% to 15% occurring once. Material: blood, either unsorted or a sorted T cell fraction (not recorded which). The receptor source for this set is a male donor with ankylosing spondylitis.

This clonotype has a handful of counts. V and J are TRBV7-2 and TRBJ2-1, with a weak D call TRBD2 (6 bases). V gave up 5 bases and J gave up 6 bases, with 17 bases separating them. Germline assignment: CDR1 SGHTA and CDR2 FQGNSA. The CDR3 covers 15 residues. The CDR3: CASSLGTWAPNEQFF. CDR3 DNA sequence: TGTGCCAGCAGCCTCGGGACTTGGGCCCCCAATGAGCAGTTCTTC.

A remark on this clonotype: Given the absence of the conserved phenylalanine or tryptophan at the CDR3 end, a read error is likely. The chain links TRBV5-5 to TRBJ1-1, with no clear D. V lost 1 base to trimming and J lost 0 bases, with 10 bases between them. CDR1 is SGHKS and CDR2 is YYEKEE in the germline V gene (reference sequence). The CDR3 consists of 15 residues. The CDR3 is CASSLSVWMNTEAFS. The CDR3 nucleotides are TGTGCCAGCAGCTTGTCGGTTTGGATGAACACTGAAGCTTTCTCT.

The chain employs TRBV10-3 and TRBJ1-6; D gene ambiguous. From germline, CDR1 is ENHRY and CDR2 SYGVKD. Trimming shortened V by 8 bases and J by 7 bases, and 12 bases separated the two germline ends. The CDR3 is 13 amino acids. The CDR3: CAIRTGENSPLHF. CDR3 bases: TGTGCCATCCGGACGGGAGAAAATTCACCCCTCCACTTT.

The CDR3 DNA reads as TGTGCCACCAGTGATGTGGGGACAGGGTCCTACGAGCAGTACTTC. Translation: CATSDVGTGSYEQYF. The chain carries TRBV24-1 and TRBJ2-7; TRBD1 matches at 9 bases. Germline V gene sequence: CDR1 KGHDR, CDR2 SFDVKD. The CDR3 contains 15 residues. V shed 3 bases, J shed 1 base, and the junction held 3 bases outside the gene matches.

This clonotype has a handful of counts. V usage is TRBV11-2 and J usage is TRBJ2-1; D gene ambiguous. This CDR3 contains 13 residues. The V end lost 5 bases, the J end lost 9 bases, and 14 bases lay between the germline ends. The germline V gene encodes CDR1 SGHAT and CDR2 FQNNGV. The CDR3 bases are TGTGCCAGCAGCCGCACCCGTTGGCCTGAGCAGTTCTTC. This translates into CASSRTRWPEQFF.

There are a few counts of this clonotype. This chain joins TRBV10-3 and TRBJ1-6, with D tentatively TRBD1 (6 bases). V was cut by 2 bases and J by 6 bases, with 8 bases left in between. CDR1 is ENHRY, CDR2 SYGVKD, per germline. The CDR3 loop spans 14 amino acids. CDR3 in amino acids: CAISEDRINSPLHF. CDR3 in DNA: TGTGCCATCAGTGAGGACAGGATTAATTCACCCCTCCACTTT.